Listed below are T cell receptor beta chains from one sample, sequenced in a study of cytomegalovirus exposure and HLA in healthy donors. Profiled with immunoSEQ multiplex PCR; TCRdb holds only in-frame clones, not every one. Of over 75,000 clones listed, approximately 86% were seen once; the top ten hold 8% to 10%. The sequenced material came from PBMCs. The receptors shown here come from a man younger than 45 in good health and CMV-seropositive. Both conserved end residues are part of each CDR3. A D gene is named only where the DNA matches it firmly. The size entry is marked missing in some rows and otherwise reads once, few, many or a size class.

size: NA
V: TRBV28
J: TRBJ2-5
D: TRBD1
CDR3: CASSPGGQGKETQYF
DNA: TGTGCCAGCAGTCCCGGGGGACAGGGGAAAGAGACCCAGTACTTC

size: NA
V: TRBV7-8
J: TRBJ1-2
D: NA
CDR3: CASSAGGLYGYTF
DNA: TGTGCCAGCAGCGCCGGGGGGCTCTATGGCTACACCTTC

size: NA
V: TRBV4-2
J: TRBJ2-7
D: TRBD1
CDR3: CASSQDPWTGDYEQYF
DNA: TGTGCCAGCAGCCAAGACCCCTGGACAGGGGACTACGAGCAGTACTTC

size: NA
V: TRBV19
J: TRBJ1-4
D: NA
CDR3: CASSPTREVEKLFF
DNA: TGTGCCAGTAGCCCTACAAGGGAGGTCGAAAAACTGTTTTTT

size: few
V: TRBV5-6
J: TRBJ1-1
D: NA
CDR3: CASSFPRLTEAFF
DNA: TGTGCCAGCAGCTTTCCCAGACTAACTGAAGCTTTCTTT

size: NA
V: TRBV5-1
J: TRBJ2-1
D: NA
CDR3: CASSLDPSNNEQFF
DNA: TGCGCCAGCAGCTTGGACCCCAGTAACAATGAGCAGTTCTTC

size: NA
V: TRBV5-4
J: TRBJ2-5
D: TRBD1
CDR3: CASSLADRGGETQYF
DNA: TGTGCCAGCAGCTTAGCCGACAGGGGCGGGGAGACCCAGTACTTC

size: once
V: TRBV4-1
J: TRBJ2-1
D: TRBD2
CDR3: CASSLTSGRVLNEQFF
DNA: TGCGCCAGCAGCCTTACTAGCGGGAGAGTCTTGAATGAGCAGTTCTTC

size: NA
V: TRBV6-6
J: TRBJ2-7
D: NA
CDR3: CASTGAQGRSEQYF
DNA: TGTGCCAGCACTGGTGCACAGGGTCGTTCCGAGCAGTACTTC

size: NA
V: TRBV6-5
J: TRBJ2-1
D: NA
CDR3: CASSGLLNNEQFF
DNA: TGTGCCAGTTCAGGACTCCTCAATAATGAGCAGTTCTTC

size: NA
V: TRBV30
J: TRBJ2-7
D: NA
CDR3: CAWSVGNYEQYF
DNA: TGTGCCTGGAGTGTCGGTAATTACGAGCAGTACTTC

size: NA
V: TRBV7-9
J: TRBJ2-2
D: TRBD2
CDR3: CASSFRLAPGELFF
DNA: TGTGCCAGCAGCTTTAGACTAGCGCCCGGGGAGCTGTTTTTT

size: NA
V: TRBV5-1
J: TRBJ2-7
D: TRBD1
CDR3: CASSIEQGTYEQYF
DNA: TGCGCCAGCAGTATTGAACAGGGGACCTACGAGCAGTACTTC

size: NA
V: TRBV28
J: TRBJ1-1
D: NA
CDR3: CASKNQGGGITEAFF
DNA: TGTGCCAGTAAGAACCAGGGCGGTGGAATCACTGAAGCTTTCTTT

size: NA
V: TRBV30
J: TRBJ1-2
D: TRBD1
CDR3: CAWTPGTGAYGYTF
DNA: TGTGCCTGGACCCCGGGGACAGGGGCTTATGGCTACACCTTC

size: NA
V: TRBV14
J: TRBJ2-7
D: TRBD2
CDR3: CASSQATSGRYEQYF
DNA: TGTGCCAGCAGCCAAGCAACTAGCGGGCGCTACGAGCAGTACTTC

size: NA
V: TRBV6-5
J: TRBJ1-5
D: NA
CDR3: CASSYAPYQPQHF
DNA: TGTGCCAGCAGTTACGCGCCGTATCAGCCCCAGCATTTT

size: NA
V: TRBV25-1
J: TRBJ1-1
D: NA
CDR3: CASSEHGKGNTEAFF
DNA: TGTGCCAGCAGTGAACACGGGAAAGGGAACACTGAAGCTTTCTTT

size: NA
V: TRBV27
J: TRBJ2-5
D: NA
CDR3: CASSYDRFGETQYF
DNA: TGTGCCAGCAGTTATGACAGGTTTGGTGAGACCCAGTACTTC

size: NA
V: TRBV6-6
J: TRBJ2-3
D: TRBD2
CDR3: CAALAERTDTQYF
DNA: TGTGCCGCACTAGCGGAACGCACAGATACGCAGTATTTT

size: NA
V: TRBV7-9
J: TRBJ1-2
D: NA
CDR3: CASSLPTGVNNYGYTF
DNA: TGTGCCAGCAGCTTACCGACAGGCGTCAATAACTATGGCTACACCTTC

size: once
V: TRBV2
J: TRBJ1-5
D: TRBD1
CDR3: CASSPGTASNQPQHF
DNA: TGTGCCAGCAGTCCCGGGACAGCTAGCAATCAGCCCCAGCATTTT